The 10 T cell receptor beta chains reported below all come from one sample, sequenced in a study of blood T cell repertoires in COVID-19 (TCRdb year 2020). Receptors were amplified or captured by the immunoSEQ multiplex PCR assay. TCRdb holds this immuneACCESS table with in-frame rearrangements only. Some clones are missing; in checked studies, unresolved V genes explain under half, and the rest has no known cause. This sample comprises about 670,000 clones, just under 90% of them detected only once. Of the sample, 0.2% to 0.3% falls within the top ten clones. Sequencing used peripheral blood. Receptor source: a woman under 30 with acute or convalescent COVID-19.

The chain employs TRBV7-3 and TRBJ2-3; 14 bases align to TRBD2. Germline V lookup: CDR1 SGHTA, CDR2 FQGTGA. CDR3 length equals 16 residues. The V gene end was trimmed by 5 bases and the J gene end by 5 bases; junction bases not matched to a gene: 6. Written as DNA, the CDR3 is TGTGCCAGCAGCGCGACTAGCGGGGGGGCAGTAGATACGCAGTATTTT. Translated, it gives CASSATSGGAVDTQYF.

CDR3 region: CASSEGGGRNYGYTF. DNA of the CDR3: TGTGCCAGCAGTGAGGGTGGGGGCCGTAACTATGGCTACACCTTC. The chain carries TRBV6-1 and TRBJ1-2; possibly TRBD1 for D (6 bases). Germline lookup yields CDR1 MNHNS and CDR2 SASEGT. V lost 3 bases, J lost 1 base, and 12 bases lay in between. CDR3 length: 15 residues.

The CDR3 reads CASSFRPADSPLHF. CDR3 nucleotides: TGTGCCAGCAGCTTCCGGCCGGCGGATTCACCCCTCCACTTT. V gene TRBV7-9 combines with J gene TRBJ1-6; no firm D call. The CDR3 extends over 14 amino acids. V was shortened by 3 bases and J by 8 bases, with 11 bases between the two germline ends. Germline CDR1 and CDR2: SEHNR and FQNEAQ (reference sequence). The full variable domain, rest sourced from reference TRBV7-9 and TRBJ1-6, is DTGVSQNPRHKITKRGQNVTFRCDPISEHNRLYWYRQTLGQGPEFLTYFQNEAQLEKSRLLSDRFSAERPKGSFSTLEIQRTEQGDSAMYLCASSFRPADSPLHFGNGTRLTVT.

The count of this clone is one. V usage is TRBV7-8 and J usage is TRBJ1-2; D gene unclear. This CDR3 comprises 15 residues. Germline CDR1 SGHVS, CDR2 FQNEAQ. Trimming stripped 5 bases from V and 1 base from J, with 14 bases between. This CDR3 reads CASSTTEILNYGYTF. The CDR3 coding sequence is TGTGCCAGCAGCACAACAGAGATACTTAACTATGGCTACACCTTC.

CDR3 in DNA: TGCGCCAGCAGCCTGGACAGGCACACAGATACGCAGTATTTT. The encoded protein is CASSLDRHTDTQYF. This chain connects TRBV4-1 to TRBJ2-3; 7 bases are shared with TRBD1. With V trimmed by 4 bases and J by 2 bases, 3 bases remained unmatched. CDR1 and CDR2 (germline): MGHRA, YSYEKL. The CDR3 consists of 14 residues.

V gene TRBV7-9 combines with J gene TRBJ2-1, with D possibly TRBD2 on 5 matching bases. The germline CDR1 and CDR2 sequences are SEHNR and FQNEAQ (reference sequence). CDR3 length equals 12 residues. Trimming removed 5 bases from V and 9 bases from J, with 11 bases in between. The CDR3 is CASSTRLGEQFF. DNA of the CDR3: TGTGCCAGCAGCACTAGACTCGGTGAGCAGTTCTTC.

The chain combines TRBV2 with TRBJ1-6, with D unclear. Trimming left V 2 bases short and J 13 bases short, with 6 bases between. From germline, CDR1 is SNHLY and CDR2 FYNNEI. The CDR3 sequence is 11 residues long. DNA of the CDR3: TGTGCCAGCAGTGAACTGGGCCCCCTCCACTTT. As protein: CASSELGPLHF.

The chain uses TRBV5-5 and TRBJ1-2; 7 positions agree with TRBD1. The CDR3 runs 15 residues. CDR1 and CDR2 (germline): SGHKS, YYEKEE (reference sequence). With 0 bases clipped from V and 5 bases from J, the junction kept 7 bases outside the gene matches. The CDR3 nucleotides are TGTGCCAGCAGCTTGGCCCCAGGGGGATGGTATGGCTACACCTTC. Translated, it gives CASSLAPGGWYGYTF.

J is TRBJ1-3 and V is TRBV2; 7 nucleotides match TRBD1. J was trimmed by 3 bases and V by 3 bases; bases with no gene match: 8. The V gene's germline CDR1 is SNHLY and CDR2 FYNNEI. This CDR3 spans 16 amino acids. The CDR3 DNA reads TGTGCCAGCAGTGATTCGCGACAGGGATATGGAAACACCATATATTTT. This gives the protein CASSDSRQGYGNTIYF.

The chain employs TRBV6-5 and TRBJ2-7; D might be TRBD2 (6 bases). The CDR3 length is 15 residues. V was trimmed by 7 bases and J by 0 bases, leaving 16 bases between them. CDR1 and CDR2 from the germline V gene are MNHEY and SVGAGI. The CDR3 bases are TGTGCCAGCATTTCAGAAGGAGGGGTCTCCTACGAGCAGTACTTC. Its translation: CASISEGGVSYEQYF.